This T cell receptor (beta chain) was identified in a study of T cell responses to AZD1222 COVID-19 vaccine. Study-level points and caveats: In all cases, repertoires were sampled only after the peak T cell response. Per reports, nearly half of all spike-specific TCRs target regions that are unmutated in variants. Donors in the cohort were predominantly white British and more often female, and clonal diversity was possibly underestimated.

Remarks on this clone: Its target is unknown.

This CDR3 comprises 18 residues. Looked up from germline, CDR1 is SGHDN and CDR2 is FVKESK. J lost 0 bases, V lost 1 base, and 8 bases had no gene match. The repertoire was sequenced with immunoSEQ multiplex PCR; TCRdb's copy has only in-frame clones and lacks some. The data contain some 150,000 clones, 75% to 95% of them seen just once; the ten biggest clones take up around 3.1%. The chain has TRBV14 and TRBJ2-1; 8 nucleotides match TRBD2. The sequencing here drew on peripheral blood, taken 28 days after the second AZD1222 dose. The source is an adult who received the AZD1222 COVID-19 vaccine. In DNA form, the CDR3 reads TGTGCCAGCAGCCAAGCGAGAGGCGGGAGGCCCTCCTACAATGAGCAGTTCTTC. Translating gives CASSQARGGRPSYNEQFF.